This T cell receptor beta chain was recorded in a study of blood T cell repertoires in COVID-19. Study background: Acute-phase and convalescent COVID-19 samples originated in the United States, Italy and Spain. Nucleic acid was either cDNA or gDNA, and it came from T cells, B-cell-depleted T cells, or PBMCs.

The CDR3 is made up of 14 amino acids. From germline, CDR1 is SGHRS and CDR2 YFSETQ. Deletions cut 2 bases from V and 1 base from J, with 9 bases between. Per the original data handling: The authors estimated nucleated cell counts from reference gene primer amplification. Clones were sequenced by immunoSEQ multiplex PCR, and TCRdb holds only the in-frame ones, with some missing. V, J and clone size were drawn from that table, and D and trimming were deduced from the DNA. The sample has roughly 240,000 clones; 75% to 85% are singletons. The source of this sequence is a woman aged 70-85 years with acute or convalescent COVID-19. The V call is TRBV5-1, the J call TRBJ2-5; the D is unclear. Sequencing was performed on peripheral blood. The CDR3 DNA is TGCGCCAGCAGCTTTCGACGGAGCCAAGAGACCCAGTACTTC. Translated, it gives CASSFRRSQETQYF.